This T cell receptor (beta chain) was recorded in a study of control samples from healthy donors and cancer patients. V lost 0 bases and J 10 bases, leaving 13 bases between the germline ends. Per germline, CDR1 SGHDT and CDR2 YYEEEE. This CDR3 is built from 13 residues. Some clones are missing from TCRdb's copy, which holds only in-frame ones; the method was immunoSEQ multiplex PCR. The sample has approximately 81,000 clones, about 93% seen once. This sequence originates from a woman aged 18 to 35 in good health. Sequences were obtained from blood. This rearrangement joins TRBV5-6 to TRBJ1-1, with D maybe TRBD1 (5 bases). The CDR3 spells CASSLETAVPAFF. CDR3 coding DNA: TGTGCCAGCAGCTTGGAGACAGCCGTTCCAGCTTTCTTT.